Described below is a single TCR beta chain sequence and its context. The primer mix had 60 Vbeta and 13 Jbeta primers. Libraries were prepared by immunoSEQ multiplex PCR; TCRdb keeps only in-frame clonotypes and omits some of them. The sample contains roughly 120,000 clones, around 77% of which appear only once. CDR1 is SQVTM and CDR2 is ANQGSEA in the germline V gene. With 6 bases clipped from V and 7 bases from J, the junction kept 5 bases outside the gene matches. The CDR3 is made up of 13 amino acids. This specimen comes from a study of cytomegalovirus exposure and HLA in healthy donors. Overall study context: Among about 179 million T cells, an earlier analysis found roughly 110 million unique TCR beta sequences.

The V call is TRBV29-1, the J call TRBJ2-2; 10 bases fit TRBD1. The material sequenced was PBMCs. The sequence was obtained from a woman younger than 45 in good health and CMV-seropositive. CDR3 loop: CSVLDRGLGELFF. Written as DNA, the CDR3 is TGCAGCGTACTCGACAGGGGGCTCGGGGAGCTGTTTTTT.